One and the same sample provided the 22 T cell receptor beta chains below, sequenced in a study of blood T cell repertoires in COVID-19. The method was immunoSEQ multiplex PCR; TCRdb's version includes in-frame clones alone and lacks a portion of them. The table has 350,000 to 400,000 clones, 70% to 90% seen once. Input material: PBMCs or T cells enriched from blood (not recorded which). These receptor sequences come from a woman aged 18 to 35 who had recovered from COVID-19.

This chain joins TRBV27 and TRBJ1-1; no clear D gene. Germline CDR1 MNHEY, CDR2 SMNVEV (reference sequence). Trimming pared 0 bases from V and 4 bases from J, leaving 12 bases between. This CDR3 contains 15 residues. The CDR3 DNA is TGTGCCAGCAGTTTATCGGCCGGGTCGGGCACTGAAGCTTTCTTT. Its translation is CASSLSAGSGTEAFF.

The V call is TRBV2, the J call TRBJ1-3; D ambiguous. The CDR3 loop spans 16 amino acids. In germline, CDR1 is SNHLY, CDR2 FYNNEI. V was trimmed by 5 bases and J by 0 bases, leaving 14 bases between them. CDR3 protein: CASSLGPLFSGNTIYF. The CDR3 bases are TGTGCCAGCAGTCTTGGCCCTCTTTTCTCTGGAAACACCATATATTTT.

CDR3 DNA sequence: TGTGCCAGCAGCGGAGACAGCTCCTACGAGCAGTACTTC. It translates to CASSGDSSYEQYF. This sequence joins TRBV9 and TRBJ2-7, with D perhaps TRBD1 (5 bases). Per germline, CDR1 SGDLS and CDR2 YYNGEE. The CDR3 length is 13 residues. V shed 3 bases and J shed 0 bases, with 7 bases lying between them.

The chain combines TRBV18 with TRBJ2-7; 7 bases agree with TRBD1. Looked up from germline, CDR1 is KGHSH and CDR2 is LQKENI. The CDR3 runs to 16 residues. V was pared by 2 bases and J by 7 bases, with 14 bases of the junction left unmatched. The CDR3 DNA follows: TGTGCCAGCTCACCAACCCGCAGGGGGATCGTGGGTGAGCAGTACTTC. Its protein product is CASSPTRRGIVGEQYF.

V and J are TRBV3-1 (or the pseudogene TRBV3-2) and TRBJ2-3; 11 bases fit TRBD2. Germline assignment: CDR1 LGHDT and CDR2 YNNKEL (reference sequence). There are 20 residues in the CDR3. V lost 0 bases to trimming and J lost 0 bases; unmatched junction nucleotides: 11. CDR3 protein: CASSQEYLAGGSGSTDTQYF. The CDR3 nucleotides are TGTGCCAGCAGCCAAGAGTATCTAGCGGGGGGTAGTGGTAGCACAGATACGCAGTATTTT.

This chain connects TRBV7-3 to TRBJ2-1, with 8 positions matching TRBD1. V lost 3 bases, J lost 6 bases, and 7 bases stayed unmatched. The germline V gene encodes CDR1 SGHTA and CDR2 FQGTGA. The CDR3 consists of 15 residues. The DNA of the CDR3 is TGTGCCAGCAGCTTTTATGGACAGGGTACCAATGAGCAGTTCTTC. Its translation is CASSFYGQGTNEQFF.

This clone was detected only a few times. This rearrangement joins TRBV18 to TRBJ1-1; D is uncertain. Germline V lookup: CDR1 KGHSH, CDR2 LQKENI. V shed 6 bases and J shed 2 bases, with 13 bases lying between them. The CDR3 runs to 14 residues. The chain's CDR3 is CASSPYGDNTEAFF. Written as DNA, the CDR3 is TGTGCCAGCTCGCCCTATGGAGACAACACTGAAGCTTTCTTT.

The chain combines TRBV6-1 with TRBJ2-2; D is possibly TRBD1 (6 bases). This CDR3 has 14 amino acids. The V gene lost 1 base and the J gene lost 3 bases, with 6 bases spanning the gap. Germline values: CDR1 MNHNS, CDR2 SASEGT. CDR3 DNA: TGTGCCAGCAGTGAAGGACAGGACACCGGGGAGCTGTTTTTT. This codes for CASSEGQDTGELFF.

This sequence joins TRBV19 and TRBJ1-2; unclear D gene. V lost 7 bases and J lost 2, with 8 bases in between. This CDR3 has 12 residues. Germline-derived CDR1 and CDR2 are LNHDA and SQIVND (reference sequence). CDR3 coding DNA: TGTGCCAGTACCCCGGGGAACTATGGCTACACCTTC. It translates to CASTPGNYGYTF.

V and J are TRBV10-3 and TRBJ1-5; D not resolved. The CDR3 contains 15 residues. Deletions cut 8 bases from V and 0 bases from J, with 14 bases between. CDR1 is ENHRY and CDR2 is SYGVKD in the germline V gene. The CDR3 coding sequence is TGTGCCATCGCCGTCGGGATCGATAGCAATCAGCCCCAGCATTTT. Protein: CAIAVGIDSNQPQHF.

The chain's CDR3 is CASRPTGLYGSNQPQHF. As DNA, the CDR3 is TGTGCCAGCAGGCCTACAGGGTTGTATGGTAGCAATCAGCCCCAGCATTTT. The chain combines TRBV6-2 or TRBV6-3 with TRBJ1-5; weak D call: TRBD1 (6 bases). CDR3 length: 17 amino acids. Germline V gene sequence: CDR1 MNHEY, CDR2 SVGEGT. The germline V and J ends were trimmed by 6 bases and 0 bases, with 18 bases remaining between them.

As DNA, the CDR3 is TGTGCCAGCAGTTACGGGACTAGCTACGAGCAGTACTTC. Its protein is CASSYGTSYEQYF. This chain uses TRBV6-2 or TRBV6-3 with TRBJ2-7, with 8 bases matching TRBD2. V lost 2 bases and J lost 3; bases outside the gene matches: 0. The CDR3 consists of 13 residues. The germline gives CDR1 MNHEY, CDR2 SVGEGT.

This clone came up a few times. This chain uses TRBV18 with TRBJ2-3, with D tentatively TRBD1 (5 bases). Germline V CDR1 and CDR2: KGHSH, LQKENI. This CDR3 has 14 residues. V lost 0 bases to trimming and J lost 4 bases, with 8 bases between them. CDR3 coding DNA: TGTGCCAGCTCACCACCGACAGCACCAGATACGCAGTATTTT. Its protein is CASSPPTAPDTQYF.

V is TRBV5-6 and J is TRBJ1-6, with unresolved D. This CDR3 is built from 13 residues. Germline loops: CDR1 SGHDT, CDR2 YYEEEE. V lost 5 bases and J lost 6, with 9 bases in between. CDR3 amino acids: CASRRTPNSPLHF. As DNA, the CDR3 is TGTGCCAGCAGGCGGACTCCTAATTCACCCCTCCACTTT. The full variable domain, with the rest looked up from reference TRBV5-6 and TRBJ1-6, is DAGVTQSPTHLIKTRGQQVTLRCSPKSGHDTVSWYQQALGQGPQFIFQYYEEEERQRGNFPDRFSGHQFPNYSSELNVNALLLGDSALYLCASRRTPNSPLHFGNGTRLTVT.

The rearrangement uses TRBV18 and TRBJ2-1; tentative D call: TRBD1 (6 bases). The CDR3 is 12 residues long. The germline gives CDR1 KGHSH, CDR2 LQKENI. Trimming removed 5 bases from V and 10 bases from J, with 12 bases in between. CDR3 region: CASSSVTGEQFF. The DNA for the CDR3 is TGTGCCAGCTCATCGGTAACAGGGGAGCAGTTCTTC.

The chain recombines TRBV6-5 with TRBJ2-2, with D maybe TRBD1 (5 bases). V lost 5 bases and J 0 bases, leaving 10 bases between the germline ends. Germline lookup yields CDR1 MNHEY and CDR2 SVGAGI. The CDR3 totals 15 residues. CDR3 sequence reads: CASSRGDANTGELFF. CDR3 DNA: TGTGCCAGCAGTAGGGGCGACGCGAACACCGGGGAGCTGTTTTTT.

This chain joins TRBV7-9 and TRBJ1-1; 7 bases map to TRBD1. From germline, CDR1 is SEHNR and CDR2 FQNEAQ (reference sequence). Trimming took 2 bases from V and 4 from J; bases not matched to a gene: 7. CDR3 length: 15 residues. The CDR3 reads CASSLQGVVGTEAFF. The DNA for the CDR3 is TGTGCCAGCAGCTTACAGGGGGTAGTTGGCACTGAAGCTTTCTTT.

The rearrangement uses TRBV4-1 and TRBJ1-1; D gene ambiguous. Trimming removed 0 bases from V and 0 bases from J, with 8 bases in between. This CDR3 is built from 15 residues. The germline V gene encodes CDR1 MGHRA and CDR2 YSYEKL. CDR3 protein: CASSQDEGMNTEAFF. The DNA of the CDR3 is TGCGCCAGCAGCCAAGATGAGGGAATGAACACTGAAGCTTTCTTT.

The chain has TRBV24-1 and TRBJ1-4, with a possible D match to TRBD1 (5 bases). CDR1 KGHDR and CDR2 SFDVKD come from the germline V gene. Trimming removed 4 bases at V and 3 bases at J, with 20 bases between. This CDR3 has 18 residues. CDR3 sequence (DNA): TGTGCCACCAGTGACCGTCTTCCGGACGGACACCCTAATGAAAAACTGTTTTTT. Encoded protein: CATSDRLPDGHPNEKLFF.

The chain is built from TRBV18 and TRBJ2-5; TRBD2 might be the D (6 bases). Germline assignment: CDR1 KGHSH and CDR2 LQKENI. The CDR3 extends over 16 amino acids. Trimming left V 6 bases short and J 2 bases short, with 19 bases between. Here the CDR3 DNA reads TGTGCCAGCTCGGCGCCCGGGGGTCGAGTTCAAGAGACCCAGTACTTC. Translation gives CASSAPGGRVQETQYF.

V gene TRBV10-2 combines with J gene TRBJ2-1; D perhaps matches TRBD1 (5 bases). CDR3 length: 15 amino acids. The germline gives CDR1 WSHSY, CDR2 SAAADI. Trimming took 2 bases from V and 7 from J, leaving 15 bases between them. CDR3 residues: CASSEGPGPGNEQFF. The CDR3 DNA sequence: TGCGCCAGCAGTGAGGGTCCAGGGCCAGGTAATGAGCAGTTCTTC.

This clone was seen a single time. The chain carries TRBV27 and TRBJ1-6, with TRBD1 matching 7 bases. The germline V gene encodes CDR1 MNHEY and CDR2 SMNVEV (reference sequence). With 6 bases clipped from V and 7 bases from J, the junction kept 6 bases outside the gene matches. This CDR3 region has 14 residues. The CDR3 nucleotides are TGTGCCAGCAGCCCAGGGACAGCGAATTCACCCCTCCACTTT. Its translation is CASSPGTANSPLHF.